These 28 T cell receptor beta chains were all obtained from the same sample, sequenced in a study of T-cell reconstitution after alpha-beta-depleted transplantation in children. It was with unique molecular identifiers that the TCRbeta library was prepared. TCRdb itself ran the PCR reads through MiXCR, one entry per CDR3 protein. Of 500,000 to 650,000 distinct CDR3 sequences listed, about 10% are singletons. The sequencing used PBMCs, mostly from graft donor cells, collected 180 days after TCRalphabeta/CD19-depleted stem cell transplant. These receptors were obtained from a female patient aged 2-15 years who had a stem cell transplant for aplastic anemia, so the T cells may come from the graft donor.

This clonotype showed up many times. The chain combines TRBV29-1 with TRBJ1-2; TRBD1 aligns across 10 bases. Germline values: CDR1 SQVTM, CDR2 ANQGSEA. CDR3 length: 14 residues. After removal of 2 bases from V and 3 bases from J, the junction contained 3 bases not matched to a gene. CDR3 region: CSVESTGGHYGYTF. The CDR3 DNA is TGCAGCGTTGAATCGACAGGGGGCCACTATGGCTACACCTTC.

V and J are TRBV6-1 and TRBJ2-2, with D possibly being TRBD1 (6 bases). The CDR3 runs to 16 residues. Between the trimmed V and J ends, which lost 6 bases and 1 base, there was a span of 15 bases. CDR1 is MNHNS, CDR2 SASEGT, per germline. The CDR3 protein is CASRETGSGNTGELFF. In DNA form, the CDR3 reads TGTGCCAGCAGAGAGACAGGAAGCGGGAACACCGGGGAGCTGTTTTTT.

The chain links TRBV18 to TRBJ1-5, with D perhaps matching TRBD1 (5 bases). The germline gives CDR1 KGHSH, CDR2 LQKENI. The ends were cut back, 5 bases at V and 6 bases at J, with 14 bases in the middle. This CDR3 has 14 residues. In nucleotides, the CDR3 is TGTGCCAGCTCAGACCGACAGAAAGGTCAGCCCCAGCATTTT. It specifies CASSDRQKGQPQHF.

This clonotype was seen a few times. This chain links TRBV28 with TRBJ2-6; 7 bases align to TRBD2. The CDR3 runs 19 residues. CDR1 MDHEN and CDR2 SYDVKM come from the germline V gene. The V and J ends lost 4 bases and 0 bases, in that order; junction bases with no gene match: 12. CDR3 residues: CASSWHPRGVFSGANVLTF. The CDR3, as DNA: TGTGCCAGCAGTTGGCACCCCCGGGGGGTTTTCTCTGGGGCCAACGTCCTGACTTTC.

This clonotype was recorded a few times. The chain recombines TRBV29-1 with TRBJ2-5, with no clear D. This CDR3 contains 15 residues. The germline CDR1 and CDR2 sequences are SQVTM and ANQGSEA. V lost 6 bases and J 1 base, leaving 18 bases between the germline ends. CDR3 bases: TGCAGCGTGATGGGGAACCTCCCCGGCCAAGAGACCCAGTACTTC. It specifies CSVMGNLPGQETQYF.

There are a few counts of this clonotype. This chain joins TRBV12-3 or TRBV12-4 and TRBJ2-3, with 10 positions matching TRBD2. The CDR3 length is 16 residues. J was trimmed by 2 bases and V by 3 bases; bases with no gene match: 5. For the CDR3, the DNA is TGTGCCAGCAGTTTCGCAGCGGGAGGGGCCACAGATACGCAGTATTTT. It translates to CASSFAAGGATDTQYF.

This clonotype was seen a handful of times. The rearrangement joins TRBV12-3 or TRBV12-4 to TRBJ2-5; 10 bases are a match to TRBD2. The V segment lost 2 bases and the J segment 6 bases; nucleotides outside the gene matches: 6. The CDR3 is 15 amino acids. The CDR3 sequence: CASSLSGLAEKTQYF. The CDR3, as DNA: TGTGCCAGCAGTTTAAGTGGACTAGCGGAAAAGACCCAGTACTTC.

This clonotype was found many times. The CDR3 DNA is TGCGCCAGCAGCTTGACCCCGATCTTAACCTCCTACAATGAGCAGTTCTTC. It yields the protein CASSLTPILTSYNEQFF. The rearrangement links TRBV5-1 to TRBJ2-1; D is unclear. The V end was cut by 1 base, the J end by 0 bases, with 14 bases between. Germline CDR1 reads SGHRS; CDR2 reads YFSETQ. The length of the CDR3 is 17 residues.

V and J are TRBV24-1 and TRBJ2-3; D ambiguous. The CDR3 extends over 16 amino acids. Germline values: CDR1 KGHDR, CDR2 SFDVKD. Deletions cut 4 bases from V and 0 bases from J, with 13 bases between. CDR3: CATSEVGSSSTDTQYF. CDR3 in DNA: TGTGCCACCAGTGAAGTGGGGTCATCTAGCACAGATACGCAGTATTTT.

This clonotype came up a few times. The V and J genes are TRBV4-3 and TRBJ1-1, with D maybe TRBD1 (6 bases). This CDR3 region has 20 residues. Germline V gene data show CDR1 as LGHNA and CDR2 as YSLEER. V shed 4 bases and J shed 1 base, with 28 bases lying between them. The CDR3 nucleotides are TGCGCCAGCAGCCGAGGTTTTCGATACAGGGCTTCGCCCTCGAACACTGAAGCTTTCTTT. This sequence encodes CASSRGFRYRASPSNTEAFF.

This clonotype was seen a few times. CDR3 protein: CASSPVVANEQFF. CDR3 nucleotides: TGCGCCAGCAGCCCGGTCGTAGCGAATGAGCAGTTCTTC. V and J are TRBV4-1 and TRBJ2-1; a possible D gene is TRBD2 (5 bases). Trimming left V 4 bases short and J 7 bases short, with 11 bases between. There are 13 residues in the CDR3. Germline V gives CDR1 MGHRA, CDR2 YSYEKL.

This chain links TRBV29-1 with TRBJ2-7; maybe TRBD2 (7 bases). The CDR3 loop spans 14 amino acids. With 4 bases removed from V and 7 bases from J, the gap between germline ends came to 20 bases. Germline V lookup: CDR1 SQVTM, CDR2 ANQGSEA. The CDR3 sequence: CSVGGGASRWEQYF. In DNA form, the CDR3 reads TGCAGCGTTGGGGGGGGGGCTAGCCGTTGGGAGCAGTACTTC.

The chain combines TRBV7-9 with TRBJ2-1; 7 bases are a match to TRBD1. J lost 2 bases, V lost 5 bases, and 6 bases had no gene match. Germline-derived CDR1 and CDR2 are SEHNR and FQNEAQ (reference sequence). The CDR3 contains 15 residues. Here the CDR3 reads CASSEGAITYNEQFF. The CDR3 DNA reads TGTGCCAGCAGCGAGGGGGCGATAACCTACAATGAGCAGTTCTTC.

This chain connects TRBV5-1 to TRBJ2-1; 9 bases fit TRBD1. V trimming: 6 bases; J trimming: 4 bases; junction bases outside the gene matches: 11. The CDR3 sequence is 16 residues long. The V gene's germline CDR1 is SGHRS and CDR2 YFSETQ. This chain's CDR3 is CASTPGQGTHYNEQFF. CDR3 nucleotide sequence: TGCGCCAGCACTCCCGGACAGGGGACCCATTACAATGAGCAGTTCTTC.

The chain is built from TRBV29-1 and TRBJ2-5; 10 bases line up with TRBD1. The V gene's germline CDR1 is SQVTM and CDR2 ANQGSEA. The CDR3 covers 17 residues. The junction had 17 bases not matched to a gene; V was cut back by 6 bases and J by 4 bases. CDR3 protein: CSVGGQGRVDGGETQYF. The CDR3 bases are TGCAGCGTCGGGGGACAGGGGAGGGTGGATGGTGGAGAGACCCAGTACTTC.

The V call is TRBV29-1, the J call TRBJ1-4, with a tentative D call TRBD1 (6 bases). Germline CDR1 and CDR2: SQVTM and ANQGSEA. Trimming shortened V by 5 bases and J by 6 bases, and 7 bases separated the two germline ends. There are 11 residues in the CDR3. The CDR3 nucleotides are TGCAGCGTTACAGGGTATGAAAAACTGTTTTTT. Its translation: CSVTGYEKLFF.

J is TRBJ2-3 and V is TRBV12-3 or TRBV12-4, with D unclear. The CDR3 spans 16 residues. The ends were cut back, 3 bases at V and 5 bases at J, with 18 bases in the middle. The CDR3 DNA is TGTGCCAGCAGTTTCTTTTTGGCGGAAGGGCAAGATACGCAGTATTTT. Translation gives CASSFFLAEGQDTQYF.

This clonotype has a handful of counts. This chain connects TRBV6-5 to TRBJ2-1; D is unresolved. The CDR3 is 13 residues long. The V gene lost 4 bases and the J gene lost 4 bases, with 8 bases spanning the gap. Looked up from germline, CDR1 is MNHEY and CDR2 is SVGAGI. CDR3 in DNA: TGTGCCAGCAGTTCGGCGAAGTACAATGAGCAGTTCTTC. This translates into CASSSAKYNEQFF.

The chain has TRBV27 and TRBJ2-1, with D hard to call. Trimming pared 6 bases from V and 6 bases from J, leaving 18 bases between. There are 15 residues in the CDR3. Looked up from germline, CDR1 is MNHEY and CDR2 is SMNVEV (reference sequence). The CDR3 reads CASSPASRAANEQFF. As DNA, the CDR3 is TGTGCCAGCAGCCCCGCGAGTAGGGCGGCCAATGAGCAGTTCTTC.

This clonotype was observed at least ten times. V is TRBV12-3 or TRBV12-4 and J is TRBJ2-1; 8 bases align to TRBD2. J lost 7 bases, V lost 6 bases, and 5 bases had no gene match. This CDR3 is built from 13 residues. CDR3 sequence (DNA): TGTGCCAGCAGCGGGAGGGCCCGGAATGAGCAGTTCTTC. Encoded protein: CASSGRARNEQFF.

The rearrangement uses TRBV20-1 and TRBJ1-2, with D unclear. The V end was cut by 5 bases, the J end by 1 base, with 14 bases between. The CDR3 contains 14 residues. CDR1 DFQATT and CDR2 SNEGSKA come from the germline V gene (reference sequence). The CDR3 nucleotides read TGCAGTGCTTTTGGTTGGGCAGATAACTATGGCTACACCTTC. It translates to CSAFGWADNYGYTF.

In its sample, this clonotype was seen a few times. DNA of the CDR3: TGTGCCAGCAGCTCGTCCGCTCGGGATGAGCAGTTCTTC. It translates to CASSSSARDEQFF. The rearrangement uses TRBV7-3 and TRBJ2-1; no clear D gene. Germline loops: CDR1 SGHTA, CDR2 FQGTGA. This CDR3 region has 13 residues. V gave up 4 bases and J gave up 8 bases, with 12 bases separating them. The variable domain in full, completed from reference TRBV7-3 and TRBJ2-1, reads GAGVSQTPSNKVTEKGKYVELRCDPISGHTALYWYRQSLGQGPEFLIYFQGTGAADDSGLPNDRFFAVRPEGSVSTLKIQRTERGDSAVYLCASSSSARDEQFFGPGTRLTVL.

The chain combines TRBV28 with TRBJ1-1, with D unresolved. Germline CDR1 is MDHEN and CDR2 is SYDVKM. CDR3 length: 14 residues. Trimming stripped 3 bases from V and 4 bases from J, with 12 bases between. CDR3 sequence (DNA): TGTGCCAGCAGTTTCGGACCCGAGGGCACTGAAGCTTTCTTT. It translates to CASSFGPEGTEAFF. Full variable domain (missing parts from reference TRBV28 and TRBJ1-1): DVKVTQSSRYLVKRTGEKVFLECVQDMDHENMFWYRQDPGLGLRLIYFSYDVKMKEKGDIPEGYSVSREKKERFSLILESASTNQTSMYLCASSFGPEGTEAFFGQGTRLTVV.

This clonotype was observed at least ten times. The chain is built from TRBV6-6 and TRBJ2-1; D is unresolved. Trimming cost V 4 bases and J 0 bases, with 13 bases left between them. Germline CDR1 MNHNY, CDR2 SVGAGI (reference sequence). The CDR3 has 16 amino acids. Here the CDR3 reads CASSSFRLSSYNEQFF. The DNA for the CDR3 is TGTGCCAGCAGTTCGTTTCGGCTTAGCTCCTACAATGAGCAGTTCTTC.

The rearrangement joins TRBV20-1 to TRBJ2-1; 12 positions agree with TRBD1. The CDR3 is 17 residues long. The V segment lost 3 bases and the J segment 5 bases; nucleotides outside the gene matches: 11. Per germline, CDR1 DFQATT and CDR2 SNEGSKA (reference sequence). This CDR3 reads CSASGDRGPLWDNEQFF. The CDR3, as DNA: TGCAGTGCTAGTGGGGACAGGGGGCCTCTTTGGGACAATGAGCAGTTCTTC.

This chain connects TRBV4-1 to TRBJ1-5, with D possibly TRBD1 on 5 matching bases. CDR1 is MGHRA, CDR2 YSYEKL, per germline. Trimming shortened V by 0 bases and J by 2 bases, and 14 bases separated the two germline ends. The CDR3 spans 17 residues. In DNA form, the CDR3 reads TGCGCCAGCAGCCAAGATGGTCGGGGCAGGGGCAATCAGCCCCAGCATTTT. Translating gives CASSQDGRGRGNQPQHF.

This sequence joins TRBV11-2 and TRBJ2-2; D not certain. V lost 2 bases, J lost 3 bases, and 10 bases lay in between. This CDR3 has 15 residues. Germline CDR1 and CDR2: SGHAT and FQNNGV. CDR3 DNA: TGTGCCAGCAGCTTATTCTGGGCTGACACCGGGGAGCTGTTTTTT. Translated: CASSLFWADTGELFF.

Points on this clonotype: One base away lies a much larger clone, so this may be a sequencing read error. This chain connects TRBV20-1 to TRBJ2-2; the D gene is possibly TRBD1 (7 bases). Germline-derived CDR1 and CDR2 are DFQATT and SNEGSKA (reference sequence). There are 14 residues in the CDR3. This CDR3 reads CIAGQGGNTGELFF. Written as DNA, the CDR3 is TGCATTGCTGGCCAGGGGGGGAACACCGGGGAGCTGTTTTTT.